This T cell receptor (beta chain) was identified in a study of human T cells and chemical hapten exposure. The sample's time point: pre-sensitization, week 0. The treatment denotes: therapeutic diphenylcyclopropenone sensitization with weekly scalp DPC. TCRdb called the RACE reads again in MiXCR, with one record for every CDR3 protein. The profile covers about 380,000 distinct CDR3 sequences, with about 5.1% appearing a single time and 2.5% to 3% taken by the ten largest. Sequenced material: whole blood, taken in connection with sensitization to the hapten diphenylcyclopropenone (DPC). This sequence was found in a woman aged 45-60 years with alopecia areata. Some clones in this sample may be carry-over from other donors' samples.

The CDR3 here is CASSSWDAQGYEQYF. CDR3 coding DNA: TGTGCCAGCAGCTCTTGGGACGCCCAGGGCTACGAGCAGTACTTC. The rearrangement joins TRBV7-9 to TRBJ2-7; TRBD1 or TRBD2 may be the D gene (5 bases each). Trimming stripped 4 bases from V and 3 bases from J, with 16 bases between. This CDR3 spans 15 amino acids. Germline V gives CDR1 SEHNR, CDR2 FQNEAQ (reference sequence).